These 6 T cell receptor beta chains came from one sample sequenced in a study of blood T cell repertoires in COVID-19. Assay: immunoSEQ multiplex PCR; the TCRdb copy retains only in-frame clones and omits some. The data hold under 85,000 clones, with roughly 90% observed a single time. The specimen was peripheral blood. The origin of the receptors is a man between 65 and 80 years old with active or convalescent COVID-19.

CDR3 nucleotides: TGTGCCAGCAGCTTCGGGCAGGGAAGGACACCCCTCCACTTT. Translation gives CASSFGQGRTPLHF. The V and J genes are TRBV11-2 and TRBJ1-6; weak D call: TRBD1 (5 bases). This CDR3 spans 14 amino acids. From germline, CDR1 is SGHAT and CDR2 FQNNGV. V was trimmed by 3 bases and J by 11 bases, leaving 14 bases between them.

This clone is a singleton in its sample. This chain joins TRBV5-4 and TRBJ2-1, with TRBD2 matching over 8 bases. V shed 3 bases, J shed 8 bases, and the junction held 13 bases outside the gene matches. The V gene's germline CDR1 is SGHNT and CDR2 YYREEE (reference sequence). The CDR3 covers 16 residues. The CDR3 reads CASSSLTGGAQDEQFF. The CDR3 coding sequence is TGTGCCAGCAGCTCCCTCACGGGGGGGGCTCAGGATGAGCAGTTCTTC.

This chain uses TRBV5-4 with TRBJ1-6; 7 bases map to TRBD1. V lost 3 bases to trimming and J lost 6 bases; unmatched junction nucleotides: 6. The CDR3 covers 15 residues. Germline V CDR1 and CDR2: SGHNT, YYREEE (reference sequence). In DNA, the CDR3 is TGTGCCAGCAGCTCAGAACAGGGGTTTAATTCACCCCTCCACTTT. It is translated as CASSSEQGFNSPLHF. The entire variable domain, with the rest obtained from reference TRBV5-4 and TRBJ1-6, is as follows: ETGVTQSPTHLIKTRGQQVTLRCSSQSGHNTVSWYQQALGQGPQFIFQYYREEENGRGNFPPRFSGLQFPNYSSELNVNALELDDSALYLCASSSEQGFNSPLHFGNGTRLTVT.

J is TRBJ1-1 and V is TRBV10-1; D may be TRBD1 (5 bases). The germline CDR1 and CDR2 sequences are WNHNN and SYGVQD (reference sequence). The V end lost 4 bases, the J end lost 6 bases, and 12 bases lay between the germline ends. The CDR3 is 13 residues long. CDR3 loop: CASSAWTRAEAFF. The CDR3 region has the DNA TGCGCCAGCAGTGCATGGACACGCGCTGAAGCTTTCTTT.

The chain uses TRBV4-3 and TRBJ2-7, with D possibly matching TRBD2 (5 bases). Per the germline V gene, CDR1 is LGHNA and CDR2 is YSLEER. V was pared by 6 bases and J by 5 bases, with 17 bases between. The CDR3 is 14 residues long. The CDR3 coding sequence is TGCGCCAGCAGTATATCCCTTTCGAGGGACGAGCAGTACTTC. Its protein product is CASSISLSRDEQYF.

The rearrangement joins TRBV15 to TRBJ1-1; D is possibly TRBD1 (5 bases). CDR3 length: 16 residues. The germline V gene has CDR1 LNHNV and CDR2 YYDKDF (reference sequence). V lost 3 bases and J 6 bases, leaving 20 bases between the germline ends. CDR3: CATSRGSTAGGSEAFF. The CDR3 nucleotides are TGTGCCACCAGCAGGGGTTCGACAGCGGGAGGGTCTGAAGCTTTCTTT.